This TCR beta chain is from a study of blood T cell repertoires in COVID-19. About the research overall: Sites across the United States, Italy and Spain contributed samples from acute and convalescent COVID-19.

This clone has only one observation. The germline gives CDR1 SGHRS, CDR2 YFSETQ. Trimming cost V 3 bases and J 4 bases; bases outside gene matches: 12. The CDR3 extends over 17 amino acids. Seattle patient enrollment occurred during active infection, with longitudinal follow-up thereafter. Sequencing used immunoSEQ multiplex PCR; TCRdb keeps in-frame clones, though not all of them. Of 250,000 to 400,000 clones in the sample, about nine tenths are singletons; the top ten hold approximately 1.6%. Sequenced input: peripheral blood. This sequence joins TRBV5-1 and TRBJ1-2; the match to TRBD1 covers 10 bases. This clonotype was obtained from a young woman with COVID-19, enrolled during active disease. Written as DNA, the CDR3 is TGCGCCAGCAGCTACGAGCCGGGACAGGGGTATAGCTATGGCTACACCTTC. Its protein is CASSYEPGQGYSYGYTF. Full variable domain (rest looked up from reference TRBV5-1 and TRBJ1-2): KAGVTQTPRYLIKTRGQQVTLSCSPISGHRSVSWYQQTPGQGLQFLFEYFSETQRNKGNFPGRFSGRQFSNSRSEMNVSTLELGDSALYLCASSYEPGQGYSYGYTFGSGTRLTVV.